One and the same sample provided the 17 T cell receptor beta chains below, sequenced in a study of T cell changes during pregnancy in multiple sclerosis. Sequenced by immunoSEQ multiplex PCR; TCRdb stores in-frame clones only, minus some. The data contain 15,000 to 20,000 clones, over 80% of them singletons. This sample comprised CD8+ T cells from peripheral blood mononuclear cells, obtained in the third trimester of pregnancy. These receptors were taken from a female donor in good health, enrolled as a control in a pregnancy study.

J is TRBJ2-7 and V is TRBV29-1; 8 nucleotides align to TRBD2. V lost 0 bases, J lost 4 bases, and 8 bases stayed unmatched. The CDR3 runs to 15 residues. In germline, CDR1 is SQVTM, CDR2 ANQGSEA. This chain's CDR3 is CSVEDRSGGPYEQYF. As DNA, the CDR3 is TGCAGCGTTGAAGATAGAAGCGGGGGCCCTTACGAGCAGTACTTC.

This rearrangement joins TRBV30 to TRBJ2-1; 7 nucleotides line up with TRBD1. This CDR3 region has 13 residues. Germline values: CDR1 GTSNPN, CDR2 SVGIG (reference sequence). With 0 bases clipped from V and 8 bases from J, the junction kept 4 bases outside the gene matches. The CDR3 DNA is TGTGCCTGGAGTGTAGTAGGGGGCGATGAGCAGTTCTTC. It is translated as CAWSVVGGDEQFF.

Here the CDR3 DNA reads TGTGCCAGCAGCTTGGATCGAGAGGGCTACGAGCAGTACTTC. This encodes CASSLDREGYEQYF. The chain carries TRBV5-6 and TRBJ2-7, with D tentatively TRBD2 (5 bases). With 0 bases removed from V and 3 bases from J, the gap between germline ends came to 10 bases. CDR1 is SGHDT and CDR2 is YYEEEE in the germline V gene. The CDR3 extends over 14 amino acids.

V is TRBV18 and J is TRBJ1-3, with D perhaps matching TRBD1 (6 bases). V was shortened by 3 bases and J by 3 bases, with 12 bases between the two germline ends. From germline, CDR1 is KGHSH and CDR2 LQKENI. CDR3 length: 15 amino acids. CDR3 loop: CASSPAQGYGNTIYF. The CDR3 DNA follows: TGTGCCAGCTCACCCGCACAGGGATATGGAAACACCATATATTTT.

This chain connects TRBV5-6 to TRBJ1-2, with 7 bases identical to TRBD1. With 0 bases clipped from V and 5 bases from J, the junction kept 10 bases outside the gene matches. The CDR3 totals 16 residues. Germline V gives CDR1 SGHDT, CDR2 YYEEEE. CDR3 coding DNA: TGTGCCAGCAGCTTGGGGGGGACAGACCCTAGATATGGCTACACCTTC. It translates to CASSLGGTDPRYGYTF.

The chain combines TRBV4-2 with TRBJ2-5; TRBD2 matches at 11 bases. The CDR3 extends over 15 amino acids. With V trimmed by 1 base and J by 7 bases, 5 bases remained unmatched. The germline V gene has CDR1 LGHNA and CDR2 YNFKEQ. CDR3 protein: CASSQVSGGAGTQYF. CDR3 in DNA: TGTGCCAGCAGCCAAGTTAGCGGGGGGGCAGGGACCCAGTACTTC.

V gene TRBV7-9 combines with J gene TRBJ2-7; D might be TRBD1 (6 bases). Germline V lookup: CDR1 SEHNR, CDR2 FQNEAQ (reference sequence). Trimming removed 5 bases at V and 4 bases at J, with 12 bases between. The CDR3 runs to 13 residues. The CDR3 reads CASSHRDKYEQYF. The DNA of the CDR3 is TGTGCCAGCAGCCACCGGGACAAGTACGAGCAGTACTTC.

The V and J genes are TRBV7-9 and TRBJ1-4, with D possibly being TRBD1 (5 bases). This CDR3 contains 11 residues. Trimming took off 5 bases at V and 11 bases at J, with 9 bases between the two ends. Germline V CDR1 and CDR2: SEHNR, FQNEAQ (reference sequence). The CDR3 nucleotides read TGTGCCAGCAGCCTTAGACAGAAACTGTTTTTT. Its protein is CASSLRQKLFF.

This rearrangement joins TRBV4-1 to TRBJ2-7; 8 bases map to TRBD2. In germline, CDR1 is MGHRA, CDR2 YSYEKL. The CDR3 extends over 15 amino acids. J lost 6 bases, V lost 1 base, and 8 bases had no gene match. Written as DNA, the CDR3 is TGCGCCAGCAGCCAAGTATTAGCGGGACCCCCCGAGCAGTACTTC. Encoded protein: CASSQVLAGPPEQYF.

This sequence joins TRBV13 and TRBJ1-2, with D tentatively TRBD1 (5 bases). Per the germline V gene, CDR1 is PRHDT and CDR2 is FYEKMQ (reference sequence). There are 14 residues in the CDR3. V lost 4 bases and J lost 8, with 17 bases in between. The CDR3 DNA is TGTGCCAGCAGCTCCCGGGGAGGGGCGGGAGGCTACACCTTC. Amino acid sequence: CASSSRGGAGGYTF.

The rearrangement joins TRBV4-1 to TRBJ2-7; 8 bases match TRBD1. Unmatched junction bases numbered 10, after V lost 5 bases and J lost 4 bases. CDR3 size: 15 residues. CDR1 and CDR2 from the germline V gene are MGHRA and YSYEKL. The CDR3 protein is CASSYLWQGAYEQYF. The CDR3 region has the DNA TGCGCCAGCAGCTATCTCTGGCAGGGGGCTTACGAGCAGTACTTC.

The chain links TRBV7-2 to TRBJ1-6, with 9 positions matching TRBD1. J lost 9 bases, V lost 3 bases, and 3 bases had no gene match. CDR3 size: 14 residues. CDR1 and CDR2 from the germline V gene are SGHTA and FQGNSA. The CDR3 reads CASSFTGGGSPLHF. For the CDR3, the DNA is TGTGCCAGCAGCTTTACAGGGGGCGGTTCACCCCTCCACTTT.

The chain combines TRBV7-6 with TRBJ1-1; D is uncertain. V shed 7 bases and J shed 1 base, with 19 bases lying between them. Germline V CDR1 and CDR2: SGHVS, FNYEAQ. The CDR3 extends over 16 amino acids. CDR3 in amino acids: CASTIGVPRANTEAFF. CDR3 coding DNA: TGTGCCAGCACCATCGGGGTCCCCCGGGCGAACACTGAAGCTTTCTTT.

The gene calls are TRBV6-5 and TRBJ2-7; TRBD1 agrees at 7 bases. Germline CDR1 reads MNHEY; CDR2 reads SVGAGI. Trimming took 0 bases from V and 4 from J; bases not matched to a gene: 0. This CDR3 region has 13 residues. The CDR3 is CASSYSQGYEQYF. CDR3 in DNA: TGTGCCAGCAGTTACTCACAGGGGTACGAGCAGTACTTC.

The chain carries TRBV10-3 and TRBJ1-1; D is possibly TRBD1 (6 bases). In germline, CDR1 is ENHRY, CDR2 SYGVKD. This CDR3 has 14 residues. Trimming stripped 6 bases from V and 1 base from J, with 12 bases between. The CDR3 DNA sequence: TGTGCCATCAGGCACAGGGCCGAGAACACTGAAGCTTTCTTT. Its protein is CAIRHRAENTEAFF.

CDR3 in amino acids: CASSQALRDTGRYGYTF. The CDR3 DNA is TGTGCCAGCAGCCAGGCACTCCGGGACACGGGCCGCTATGGCTACACCTTC. The chain employs TRBV4-2 and TRBJ1-2; D is perhaps TRBD1 (6 bases). The germline V gene encodes CDR1 LGHNA and CDR2 YNFKEQ. V lost 3 bases, J lost 4 bases, and 21 bases lay in between. CDR3 size: 17 residues.

V is TRBV6-1 and J is TRBJ1-2; 8 bases are a match to TRBD1. Germline V CDR1 and CDR2: MNHNS, SASEGT. With V trimmed by 0 bases and J by 7 bases, 10 bases remained unmatched. This CDR3 comprises 16 residues. The CDR3 DNA is TGTGCCAGCAGTGAAGCCCCGGACAGGGCGGTACGTGGCTACACCTTC. This translates into CASSEAPDRAVRGYTF.